This T cell receptor beta chain was sequenced in a study of blood T cell repertoires in COVID-19. Original analysis: Counts of nucleated cells, estimated from reference gene primer amplification, were obtained. Clones were sequenced by immunoSEQ multiplex PCR, and TCRdb holds only the in-frame ones, with some missing. Clonal size and the V and J genes are those of that table, whereas D and trimming came from the DNA. Here the sample spans around 380,000 clones, more than 70% being singletons. V was clipped by 5 bases and J by 2 bases, with 4 bases between them. From germline, CDR1 is GTSNPN and CDR2 SVGIG (reference sequence). The CDR3 extends over 12 amino acids. All recovered Cohort 3 donors got two negative PCRs, got clearance, or saw symptom resolution.

This receptor was identified in a man younger than 40 who had recovered from COVID-19. The chain has TRBV30 and TRBJ1-6; D ambiguous. The sequenced sample was PBMCs or T cells enriched from blood (not recorded which). DNA of the CDR3: TGTGCCTGGTCGGCCTATAATTCACCCCTCCACTTT. Translated, it gives CAWSAYNSPLHF.